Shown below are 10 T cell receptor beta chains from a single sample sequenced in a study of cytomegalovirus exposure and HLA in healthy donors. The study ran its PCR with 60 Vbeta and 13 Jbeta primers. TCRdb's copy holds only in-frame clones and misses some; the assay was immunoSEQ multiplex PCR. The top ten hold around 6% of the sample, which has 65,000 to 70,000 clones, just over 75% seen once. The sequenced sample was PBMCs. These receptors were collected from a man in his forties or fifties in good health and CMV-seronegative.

CDR3 coding DNA: TGTGCCAGCAGCCCACAGACGAACACTGAAGCTTTCTTT. This encodes CASSPQTNTEAFF. The gene calls are TRBV14 and TRBJ1-1; D not certain. V gave up 4 bases and J gave up 1 base, with 7 bases separating them. In germline, CDR1 is SGHDN, CDR2 FVKESK. The CDR3 has 13 residues.

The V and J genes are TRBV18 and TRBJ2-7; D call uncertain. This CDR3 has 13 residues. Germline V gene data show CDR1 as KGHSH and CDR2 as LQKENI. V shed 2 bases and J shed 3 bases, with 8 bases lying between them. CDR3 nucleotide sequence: TGTGCCAGCTCACCATCAGACATCTACGAGCAGTACTTC. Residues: CASSPSDIYEQYF.

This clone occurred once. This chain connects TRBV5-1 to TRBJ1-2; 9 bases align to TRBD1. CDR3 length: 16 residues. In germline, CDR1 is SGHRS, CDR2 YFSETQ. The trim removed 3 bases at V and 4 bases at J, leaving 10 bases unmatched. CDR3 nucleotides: TGCGCCAGCAGCTCAGGACCGGGACAGGGAGGCTATGGCTACACCTTC. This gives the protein CASSSGPGQGGYGYTF. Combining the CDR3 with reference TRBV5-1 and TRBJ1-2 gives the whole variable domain KAGVTQTPRYLIKTRGQQVTLSCSPISGHRSVSWYQQTPGQGLQFLFEYFSETQRNKGNFPGRFSGRQFSNSRSEMNVSTLELGDSALYLCASSSGPGQGGYGYTFGSGTRLTVV.

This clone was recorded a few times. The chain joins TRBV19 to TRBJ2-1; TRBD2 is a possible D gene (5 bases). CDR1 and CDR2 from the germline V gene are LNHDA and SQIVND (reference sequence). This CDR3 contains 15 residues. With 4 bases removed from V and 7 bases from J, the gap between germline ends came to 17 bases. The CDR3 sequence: CASSNHQETRNEQFF. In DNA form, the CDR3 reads TGTGCCAGTAGTAACCACCAGGAAACTAGGAATGAGCAGTTCTTC.

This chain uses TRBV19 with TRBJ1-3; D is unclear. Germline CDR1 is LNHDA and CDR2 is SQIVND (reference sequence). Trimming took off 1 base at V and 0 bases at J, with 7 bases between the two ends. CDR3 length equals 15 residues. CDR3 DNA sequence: TGTGCCAGTAGTATAGTTGCCAGCTCTGGAAACACCATATATTTT. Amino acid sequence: CASSIVASSGNTIYF.

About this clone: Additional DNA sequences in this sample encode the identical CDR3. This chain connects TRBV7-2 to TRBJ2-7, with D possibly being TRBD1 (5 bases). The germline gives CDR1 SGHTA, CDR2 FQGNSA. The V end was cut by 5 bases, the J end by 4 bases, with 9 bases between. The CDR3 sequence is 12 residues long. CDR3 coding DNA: TGTGCCAGCAGCCTGGACACTTACGAGCAGTACTTC. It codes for CASSLDTYEQYF.

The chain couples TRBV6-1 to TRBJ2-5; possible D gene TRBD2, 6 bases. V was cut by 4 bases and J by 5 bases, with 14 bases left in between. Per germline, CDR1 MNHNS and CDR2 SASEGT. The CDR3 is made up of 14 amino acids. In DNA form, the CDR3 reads TGTGCCAGCAGTGCCGCCGGGGGAGTTGAGACCCAGTACTTC. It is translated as CASSAAGGVETQYF.

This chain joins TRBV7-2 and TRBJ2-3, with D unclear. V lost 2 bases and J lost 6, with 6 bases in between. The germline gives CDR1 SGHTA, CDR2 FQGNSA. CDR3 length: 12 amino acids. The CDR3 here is CASSLTADTQYF. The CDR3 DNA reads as TGTGCCAGCAGCTTAACTGCGGATACGCAGTATTTT. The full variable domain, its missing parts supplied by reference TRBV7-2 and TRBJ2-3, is GAGVSQSPSNKVTEKGKDVELRCDPISGHTALYWYRQSLGQGLEFLIYFQGNSAPDKSGLPSDRFSAERTGGSVSTLTIQRTQQEDSAVYLCASSLTADTQYFGPGTRLTVL.

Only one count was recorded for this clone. CDR3 sequence (DNA): TGTGCCAGCCGTCAGGGGTCCGAGCAGTACTTC. It specifies CASRQGSEQYF. J is TRBJ2-7 and V is TRBV2, with D perhaps TRBD1 (6 bases). The CDR3 consists of 11 residues. V dropped 8 bases and J dropped 6 bases, with 11 bases sitting between them. Germline CDR1 is SNHLY and CDR2 is FYNNEI.

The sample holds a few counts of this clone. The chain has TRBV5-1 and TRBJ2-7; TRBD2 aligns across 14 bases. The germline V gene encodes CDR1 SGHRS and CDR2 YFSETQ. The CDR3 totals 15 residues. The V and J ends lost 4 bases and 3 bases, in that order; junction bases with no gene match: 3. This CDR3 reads CASSRGLAGVYEQYF. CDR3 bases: TGCGCCAGCAGCAGGGGACTAGCGGGGGTCTACGAGCAGTACTTC.